Presented here are 26 T cell receptor beta chains from one specimen sequenced in a study of response to subunit inactivated influenza vaccine. A single record per CDR3 protein comes from TCRdb applying MiXCR to the RT-PCR reads. The top ten hold 9.5% to 12% of the sample, which has around 600,000 distinct CDR3 sequences, around 10% seen once. This sample also appeared in a second study, on T cells expressing NK-cell markers. That work contributes: As the method of synthesis, 5'RACE template switching with UMIs yielded TCR beta cDNA.

The starting material was PBMCs from blood, obtained on the day of vaccination. The receptors originated from a man between 45 and 60 years old who received an inactivated influenza vaccine.

This clonotype has ten or more counts. The rearrangement links TRBV11-2 to TRBJ2-2; 9 bases agree with TRBD1. Germline V gives CDR1 SGHAT, CDR2 FQNNGV. The CDR3 spans 15 residues. Losses at the gene ends were 3 bases for V and 3 bases for J; bases not matched to a gene: 2. The CDR3 DNA follows: TGTGCCAGCAGCTTCGGGACAGGGTACACCGGGGAGCTGTTTTTT. This sequence encodes CASSFGTGYTGELFF.

The rearrangement joins TRBV6-2 or TRBV6-3 to TRBJ2-2; 8 positions agree with TRBD2. Germline trimming cut 7 bases from V and 0 bases from J; bases unmatched to any gene: 4. The CDR3 is 15 residues long. Looked up from germline, CDR1 is MNHEY and CDR2 is SVGEGT. The CDR3 region is CASTRGGANTGELFF. In nucleotides, the CDR3 is TGTGCCAGCACCCGGGGGGGGGCGAACACCGGGGAGCTGTTTTTT.

This clonotype was recorded a few times. The chain uses TRBV4-3 and TRBJ1-5; D is unresolved. Trimming shortened V by 1 base and J by 6 bases, and 10 bases separated the two germline ends. CDR1 is LGHNA, CDR2 YSLEER, per germline. There are 14 residues in the CDR3. The CDR3: CASSQVIGSQPQHF. CDR3 nucleotides: TGCGCCAGCAGCCAAGTCATAGGGAGTCAGCCCCAGCATTTT.

The chain combines TRBV6-1 with TRBJ1-2; D uncertain. The CDR3 has 13 residues. The V end was cut by 5 bases, the J end by 3 bases, with 10 bases between. Germline loops: CDR1 MNHNS, CDR2 SASEGT. The CDR3 loop reads CASSNPSDYGYTF. CDR3 in DNA: TGTGCCAGCAGTAATCCGTCGGACTATGGCTACACCTTC.

V gene TRBV7-2 combines with J gene TRBJ2-2; maybe TRBD1 (6 bases). Trimming took 5 bases from V and 4 from J, leaving 14 bases between them. This CDR3 is built from 15 residues. Germline CDR1 and CDR2: SGHTA and FQGNSA. Here the CDR3 reads CASSPRDTGTGELFF. The CDR3 region has the DNA TGTGCCAGCAGCCCCCGGGACACGGGCACCGGGGAGCTGTTTTTT.

V and J are TRBV4-2 and TRBJ2-1; TRBD1 agrees at 9 bases. Germline lookup yields CDR1 LGHNA and CDR2 YNFKEQ. The CDR3 is made up of 16 amino acids. J gave up 4 bases and V 4 bases, and 8 bases lay outside the gene matches. In nucleotides, the CDR3 is TGTGCCAGCAGCCGGTATCAGGGACAGGGATACAATGAGCAGTTCTTC. It specifies CASSRYQGQGYNEQFF.

A few counts support this clonotype. The chain joins TRBV14 to TRBJ2-1, with D unclear. This CDR3 is 14 amino acids long. Trimming left V 0 bases short and J 5 bases short, with 8 bases between. CDR1 is SGHDN and CDR2 is FVKESK in the germline V gene. The CDR3 DNA follows: TGTGCCAGCAGCCAAGAATATAGAAACAATGAGCAGTTCTTC. As protein: CASSQEYRNNEQFF.

This clonotype was counted between two and nine times. The chain joins TRBV2 to TRBJ1-6; D is uncertain. The ends were cut back, 5 bases at V and 9 bases at J, with 17 bases in the middle. Germline V gives CDR1 SNHLY, CDR2 FYNNEI. The CDR3 loop spans 15 amino acids. CDR3 sequence: CASSQREGTGSPLHF. CDR3 in DNA: TGTGCCAGCAGTCAAAGGGAGGGAACGGGTTCACCCCTCCACTTT.

This clonotype was seen more than once but under ten times. The chain joins TRBV20-1 to TRBJ1-1, with a weak D call TRBD1 (5 bases). This CDR3 contains 13 residues. Trimming removed 4 bases at V and 1 base at J, with 10 bases between. CDR1 is DFQATT, CDR2 SNEGSKA, per germline (reference sequence). The CDR3 spells CSAKVGGNTEAFF. For the CDR3, the DNA is TGCAGTGCTAAGGTGGGGGGGAACACTGAAGCTTTCTTT.

The chain recombines TRBV7-9 with TRBJ1-1, with D unclear. Germline values: CDR1 SEHNR, CDR2 FQNEAQ (reference sequence). V lost 5 bases and J 3 bases, leaving 13 bases between the germline ends. The CDR3 runs 14 residues. The chain's CDR3 is CASSDPYRDTEAFF. The CDR3, as DNA: TGTGCCAGCAGCGATCCTTATCGGGACACTGAAGCTTTCTTT.

This chain connects TRBV14 to TRBJ1-1; D remains ambiguous. Between the trimmed V and J ends, which lost 3 bases and 0 bases, there was a span of 2 bases. The CDR3 loop spans 12 amino acids. The germline V gene has CDR1 SGHDN and CDR2 FVKESK. CDR3 amino acids: CASSHLNTEAFF. The CDR3 bases are TGTGCCAGCAGCCACCTGAACACTGAAGCTTTCTTT.

Only a few counts were recorded for this clonotype. The chain carries TRBV12-3 or TRBV12-4 and TRBJ2-2, with 8 bases lining up with TRBD2. J was trimmed by 6 bases and V by 5 bases; bases with no gene match: 11. This CDR3 region has 16 residues. The CDR3 bases are TGTGCCAGCAGTCCGCCGGGGCGGGGGGCCGCCGGGGAGCTGTTTTTT. Its translation is CASSPPGRGAAGELFF.

This clonotype was seen ten or more times. The CDR3 protein is CSARGEGLIANTGELFF. In nucleotides, the CDR3 is TGCAGTGCTAGAGGGGAGGGACTCATCGCGAACACCGGGGAGCTGTTTTTT. The chain employs TRBV20-1 and TRBJ2-2; 7 bases are shared with TRBD2. Looked up from germline, CDR1 is DFQATT and CDR2 is SNEGSKA (reference sequence). CDR3 length: 17 residues. The ends lost 1 base at V and 0 bases at J; junction bases unmatched: 8.

The chain carries TRBV6-1 and TRBJ1-1; D unresolved. Germline CDR1 and CDR2: MNHNS and SASEGT. CDR3 length: 14 residues. V was pared by 5 bases and J by 3 bases, with 13 bases between. This CDR3 reads CASSPPEDYTEAFF. The CDR3 DNA is TGTGCCAGCAGTCCCCCGGAGGATTACACTGAAGCTTTCTTT.

The chain employs TRBV4-2 and TRBJ1-5, with D uncertain. V lost 3 bases and J 1 base, leaving 13 bases between the germline ends. Germline CDR1 LGHNA, CDR2 YNFKEQ. The CDR3 sequence is 16 residues long. The CDR3 reads CASSQNSLWSNQPQHF. For the CDR3, the DNA is TGTGCCAGCAGCCAGAACTCCCTGTGGAGCAATCAGCCCCAGCATTTT.

The V gene is TRBV12-3 or TRBV12-4, the J gene TRBJ2-3, with 7 positions matching TRBD1. V lost 5 bases, J lost 0 bases, and 11 bases stayed unmatched. This CDR3 region has 17 residues. CDR3 nucleotides: TGTGCCAGCAGTCCCCATACCGGGACAGCTAGCACAGATACGCAGTATTTT. Protein product: CASSPHTGTASTDTQYF.

The rearrangement joins TRBV7-2 to TRBJ2-7, with 8 bases identical to TRBD1. CDR3 length: 13 residues. Losses at the gene ends were 5 bases for V and 3 bases for J; bases not matched to a gene: 3. Germline loops: CDR1 SGHTA, CDR2 FQGNSA. CDR3 in DNA: TGTGCCAGCAGCCACGGACAGGGCTACGAGCAGTACTTC. Its translation is CASSHGQGYEQYF. Looking up the rest from reference TRBV7-2 and TRBJ2-7 gives the full variable domain: GAGVSQSPSNKVTEKGKDVELRCDPISGHTALYWYRQSLGQGLEFLIYFQGNSAPDKSGLPSDRFSAERTGGSVSTLTIQRTQQEDSAVYLCASSHGQGYEQYFGPGTRLTVT.

This clonotype has a handful of counts. The chain is built from TRBV2 and TRBJ1-1; D unresolved. V was shortened by 3 bases and J by 3 bases, with 14 bases between the two germline ends. The CDR3 runs 15 residues. Per germline, CDR1 SNHLY and CDR2 FYNNEI. The CDR3 sequence is CASSEGLPSDTEAFF. CDR3 sequence (DNA): TGTGCCAGCAGTGAGGGCCTACCCTCGGACACTGAAGCTTTCTTT.

This clonotype was counted many times. The chain uses TRBV4-1 and TRBJ2-1; TRBD2 might be the D (6 bases). Germline CDR1 is MGHRA and CDR2 is YSYEKL. Deletions cut 0 bases from V and 15 bases from J, with 15 bases between. The CDR3 consists of 13 residues. Here the CDR3 DNA reads TGCGCCAGCAGCCAAGATCGGGGGACCCCCCTGTTCTTC. Its protein is CASSQDRGTPLFF.

In this sample, this clonotype turned up a few times. This chain uses TRBV6-2 or TRBV6-3 with TRBJ2-5, with 7 positions matching TRBD2. The CDR3 covers 15 residues. V lost 4 bases, J lost 6 bases, and 11 bases stayed unmatched. From germline, CDR1 is MNHEY and CDR2 SVGEGT. In nucleotides, the CDR3 is TGTGCCAGCAGTTGGATGGGCGGGGGTCCCAAGACCCAGTACTTC. Translated, it gives CASSWMGGGPKTQYF.

This clonotype has a handful of counts. Here the CDR3 reads CASSSGSELFF. The CDR3 DNA is TGTGCCAGCAGTAGCGGATCAGAGCTGTTTTTT. This sequence joins TRBV6-2 or TRBV6-3 and TRBJ2-2; possible D gene TRBD2, 5 bases. The CDR3 consists of 11 residues. Germline V gene data show CDR1 as MNHEY and CDR2 as SVGEGT. V was trimmed by 5 bases and J by 11 bases, leaving 9 bases between them.

This clonotype was counted a few times. The chain is built from TRBV12-3 or TRBV12-4 and TRBJ2-5, with 8 positions matching TRBD1. V shed 7 bases, J shed 5 bases, and the junction held 6 bases outside the gene matches. The CDR3 has 13 amino acids. The CDR3 spells CASNTGGRETQYF. The CDR3, as DNA: TGTGCCAGCAATACAGGGGGGAGGGAGACCCAGTACTTC.

This clonotype showed up just a few times. This chain links TRBV2 with TRBJ2-2; TRBD1 matches 7 bases. The V and J ends lost 5 bases and 4 bases, in that order; junction bases with no gene match: 4. This CDR3 contains 14 residues. The germline CDR1 and CDR2 sequences are SNHLY and FYNNEI. In DNA form, the CDR3 reads TGTGCCAGCAGTACCAGGACAGGCACCGGGGAGCTGTTTTTT. It specifies CASSTRTGTGELFF.

The table lists this clonotype with many counts. J is TRBJ1-5 and V is TRBV12-3 or TRBV12-4; D is uncertain. CDR3 length equals 14 residues. Trimming removed 3 bases at V and 0 bases at J, with 6 bases between. This CDR3 reads CASSFSDSNQPQHF. In DNA form, the CDR3 reads TGTGCCAGCAGTTTTTCCGATAGCAATCAGCCCCAGCATTTT.

The chain recombines TRBV6-2 or TRBV6-3 with TRBJ2-7; weak D call: TRBD1 (5 bases). In germline, CDR1 is MNHEY, CDR2 SVGEGT. V lost 7 bases and J lost 0, with 10 bases in between. CDR3 size: 13 residues. The CDR3 here is CASTSQVSYEQYF. CDR3 nucleotide sequence: TGTGCCAGCACTTCACAGGTCTCCTACGAGCAGTACTTC.

V and J are TRBV5-1 and TRBJ2-2, with 7 bases that match TRBD1. Germline V gene data show CDR1 as SGHRS and CDR2 as YFSETQ. The V gene end was trimmed by 4 bases and the J gene end by 5 bases; junction bases not matched to a gene: 5. The CDR3 consists of 14 residues. CDR3 bases: TGCGCCAGCAGCCGGGGACAGTTTACCGGGGAGCTGTTTTTT. The encoded protein is CASSRGQFTGELFF.